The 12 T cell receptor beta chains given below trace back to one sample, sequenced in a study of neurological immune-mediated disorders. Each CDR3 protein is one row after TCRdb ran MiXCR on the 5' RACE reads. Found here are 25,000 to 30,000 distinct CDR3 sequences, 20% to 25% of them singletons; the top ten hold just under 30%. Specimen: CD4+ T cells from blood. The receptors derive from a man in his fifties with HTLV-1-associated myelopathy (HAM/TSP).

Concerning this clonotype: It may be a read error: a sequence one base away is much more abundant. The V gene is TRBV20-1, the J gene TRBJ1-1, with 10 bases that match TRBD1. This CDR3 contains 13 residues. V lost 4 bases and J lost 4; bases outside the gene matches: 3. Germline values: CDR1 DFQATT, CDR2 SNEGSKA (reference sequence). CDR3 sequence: CSATRDRGTEAFF. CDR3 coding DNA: TGCAGTGCTACCCGGGACAGGGGCACTGAAGCTTTCTTT.

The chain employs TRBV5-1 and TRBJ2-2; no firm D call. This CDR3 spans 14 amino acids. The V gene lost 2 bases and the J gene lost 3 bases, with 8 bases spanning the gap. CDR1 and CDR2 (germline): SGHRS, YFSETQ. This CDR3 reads CASSLGRDTGELFF. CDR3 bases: TGCGCCAGCAGCTTAGGACGGGACACCGGGGAGCTGTTTTTT.

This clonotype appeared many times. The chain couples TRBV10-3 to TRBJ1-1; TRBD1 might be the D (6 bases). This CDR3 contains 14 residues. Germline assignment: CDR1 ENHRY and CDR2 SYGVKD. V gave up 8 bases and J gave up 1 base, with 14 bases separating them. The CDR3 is CAISGGGGNTEAFF. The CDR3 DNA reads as TGTGCCATCTCGGGGGGGGGCGGGAACACTGAAGCTTTCTTT.

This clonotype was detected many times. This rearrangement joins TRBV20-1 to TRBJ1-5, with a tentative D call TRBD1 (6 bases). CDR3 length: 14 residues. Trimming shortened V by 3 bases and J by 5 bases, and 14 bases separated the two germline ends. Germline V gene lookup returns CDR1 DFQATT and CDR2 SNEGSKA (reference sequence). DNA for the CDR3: TGCAGTGCTAGCGGGCAGGGGATGGATCAGCCCCAGCATTTT. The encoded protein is CSASGQGMDQPQHF.

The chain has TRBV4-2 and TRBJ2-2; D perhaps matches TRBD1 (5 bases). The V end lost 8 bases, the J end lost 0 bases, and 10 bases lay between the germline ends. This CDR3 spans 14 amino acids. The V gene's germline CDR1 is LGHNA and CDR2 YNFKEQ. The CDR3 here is CASRPDTNTGELFF. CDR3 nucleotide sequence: TGTGCCAGCCGCCCGGACACGAACACCGGGGAGCTGTTTTTT.

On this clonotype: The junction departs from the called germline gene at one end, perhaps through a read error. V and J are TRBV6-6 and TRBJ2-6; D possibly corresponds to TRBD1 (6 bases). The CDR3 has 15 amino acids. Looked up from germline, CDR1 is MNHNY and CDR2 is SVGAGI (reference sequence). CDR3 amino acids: CASSSQGARANGLTF. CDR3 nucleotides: TGTGCCAGCAGTTCACAGGGTGCTAGGGCCAACGGCCTGACTTTC.

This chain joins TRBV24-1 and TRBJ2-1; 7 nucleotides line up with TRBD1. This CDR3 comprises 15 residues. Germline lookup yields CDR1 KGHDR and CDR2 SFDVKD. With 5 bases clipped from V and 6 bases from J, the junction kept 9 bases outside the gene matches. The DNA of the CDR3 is TGTGCCACCAGTGGAATGGGACAGTTTATCAATGAGCAGTTCTTC. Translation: CATSGMGQFINEQFF.

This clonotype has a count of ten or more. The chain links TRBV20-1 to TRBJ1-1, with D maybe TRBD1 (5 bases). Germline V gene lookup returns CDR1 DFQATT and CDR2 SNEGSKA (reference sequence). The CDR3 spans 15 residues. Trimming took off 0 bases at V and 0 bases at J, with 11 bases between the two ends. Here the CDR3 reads CSARERGPLNTEAFF. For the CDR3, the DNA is TGCAGTGCTAGAGAGAGGGGTCCCCTGAACACTGAAGCTTTCTTT.

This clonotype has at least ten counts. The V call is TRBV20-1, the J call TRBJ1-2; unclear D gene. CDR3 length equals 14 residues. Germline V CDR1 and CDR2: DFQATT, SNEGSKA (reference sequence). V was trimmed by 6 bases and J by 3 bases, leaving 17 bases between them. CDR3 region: CSAPSASGHYGYTF. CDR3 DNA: TGCAGTGCCCCCTCGGCTTCCGGCCACTATGGCTACACCTTC.

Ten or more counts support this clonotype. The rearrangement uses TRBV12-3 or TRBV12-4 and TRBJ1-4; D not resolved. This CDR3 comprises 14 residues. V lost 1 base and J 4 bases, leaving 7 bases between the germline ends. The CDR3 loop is CASSLDRYNEKLFF. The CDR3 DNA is TGTGCCAGCAGTTTAGACAGATATAATGAAAAACTGTTTTTT.

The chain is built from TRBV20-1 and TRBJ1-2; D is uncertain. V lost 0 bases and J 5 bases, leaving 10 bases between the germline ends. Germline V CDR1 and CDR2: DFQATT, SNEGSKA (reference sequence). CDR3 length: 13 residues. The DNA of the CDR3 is TGCAGTGCTAGAGAATTTGCCTCTTATGGCTACACCTTC. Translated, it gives CSAREFASYGYTF.

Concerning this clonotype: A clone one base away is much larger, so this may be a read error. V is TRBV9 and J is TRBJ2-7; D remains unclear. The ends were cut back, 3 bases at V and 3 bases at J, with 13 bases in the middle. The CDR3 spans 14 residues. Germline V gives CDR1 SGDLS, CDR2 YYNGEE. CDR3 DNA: TGTGCCAGCAGCGCTACTGGCGTCAACTACGAGCAGTACTTC. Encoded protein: CASSATGVNYEQYF.